This is a list of T cell receptor beta chains from one sample in a study of OX40 agonist ivuxolimab in advanced cancers. Repertoires were generated with immunoSEQ multiplex PCR, while TCRdb's copy carries only in-frame clones and drops some. Here the sample spans 80,000 to 100,000 clones, about nine tenths being singletons. The input for sequencing was CD4+ or CD8+ T cells sorted from blood, taken in a trial of the OX40 agonist ivuxolimab. The source of these receptors is an adult with an advanced solid tumor such as melanoma, head and neck, liver or kidney cancer. Each CDR3 is given with its conserved first and last residue. Fields, in order: J gene, D gene, V gene, clone size, CDR3 DNA, CDR3 protein. D genes are given only for firm matches. Clone size, where shown, is once, few, many, or a class for clones that have expanded.

j_gene: TRBJ2-1
d_gene: TRBD1
v_gene: TRBV13
abundance: .
CDR3nt: TGTGCCAGCAGCTTAGTGGGACAGGGGTACAATGAGCAGTTCTTC
CDR3aa: CASSLVGQGYNEQFF

j_gene: TRBJ1-6
d_gene: TRBD1
v_gene: TRBV2
abundance: .
CDR3nt: TGTGCCAGCAGCGCTGAGGGACAGGTCAATTCACCCCTCCACTTT
CDR3aa: CASSAEGQVNSPLHF

j_gene: TRBJ2-1
d_gene: .
v_gene: TRBV6-5
abundance: .
CDR3nt: TGTGCCAGCAGTTACCAGGGCATCTCCTACAATGAGCAGTTCTTC
CDR3aa: CASSYQGISYNEQFF

j_gene: TRBJ1-2
d_gene: TRBD1
v_gene: TRBV5-4
abundance: few
CDR3nt: TGTGCCAGCAGGGCCCTACAGGGGGCATATGGCTACACCTTC
CDR3aa: CASRALQGAYGYTF

j_gene: TRBJ2-6
d_gene: TRBD1
v_gene: TRBV11-1
abundance: .
CDR3nt: TGTGCCAGCAGAGGGACAGTCCGCTCTGGGGCCAACGTCCTGACTTTC
CDR3aa: CASRGTVRSGANVLTF

j_gene: TRBJ2-5
d_gene: .
v_gene: TRBV5-1
abundance: once
CDR3nt: TGCGCCAGCAGCAATCAAGAGACCCAGTACTTC
CDR3aa: CASSNQETQYF

j_gene: TRBJ1-5
d_gene: TRBD1
v_gene: TRBV5-1
abundance: .
CDR3nt: TGCGCCAGCAGCCCGACAGGGCCTAGCAATCAGCCCCAGCATTTT
CDR3aa: CASSPTGPSNQPQHF

j_gene: TRBJ2-7
d_gene: TRBD2
v_gene: TRBV6-6
abundance: once
CDR3nt: TGTGCCAGCAACCGGTGGAGCGGGGGGGGCGAGCAGTACTTC
CDR3aa: CASNRWSGGGEQYF

j_gene: TRBJ1-4
d_gene: .
v_gene: TRBV5-8
abundance: .
CDR3nt: TGTGCCAGCAGCTTGGGGGACATATTTAATGAAAAACTGTTTTTT
CDR3aa: CASSLGDIFNEKLFF

j_gene: TRBJ1-2
d_gene: .
v_gene: TRBV30
abundance: few
CDR3nt: TGTGCCTGGAGTATTCGATACTATGGCTACACCTTC
CDR3aa: CAWSIRYYGYTF

j_gene: TRBJ2-2
d_gene: TRBD1
v_gene: TRBV5-1
abundance: .
CDR3nt: TGCGCCAGCAGCTTGGGCTCGACAGGGCGAGGCACCGGGGAGCTGTTTTTT
CDR3aa: CASSLGSTGRGTGELFF

j_gene: TRBJ1-4
d_gene: .
v_gene: TRBV15
abundance: .
CDR3nt: TGTGCCACCAGCAGGCAAGGGGTGCCGGAACTGTTTTTT
CDR3aa: CATSRQGVPELFF

j_gene: TRBJ2-1
d_gene: .
v_gene: TRBV5-5
abundance: .
CDR3nt: TGTGCCAGCAGCCCCCGGGGTGAGCAGTTCTTC
CDR3aa: CASSPRGEQFF

j_gene: TRBJ2-6
d_gene: .
v_gene: TRBV7-2
abundance: few
CDR3nt: TGTGCCAGCAGCCCCAGGACAGCCTCTGGGGCCAACGTCCTGACTTTC
CDR3aa: CASSPRTASGANVLTF

j_gene: TRBJ2-7
d_gene: .
v_gene: TRBV2
abundance: .
CDR3nt: TGTGCCAGCAGACAGGGCTACGAGCAGTACTTC
CDR3aa: CASRQGYEQYF

j_gene: TRBJ2-7
d_gene: .
v_gene: TRBV6-6
abundance: .
CDR3nt: TGTGCCAGCAGTTACTCTGGGCAGGGGTACGAGCAGTACTTC
CDR3aa: CASSYSGQGYEQYF

j_gene: TRBJ2-3
d_gene: .
v_gene: TRBV9
abundance: .
CDR3nt: TGTGCCAGCAGCGATCTAAGGGCAGGAGATACGCAGTATTTT
CDR3aa: CASSDLRAGDTQYF

j_gene: TRBJ1-5
d_gene: .
v_gene: TRBV7-2
abundance: .
CDR3nt: TGTGCCAGCAGCTTAGAACTGAGGTTAGGTCAGCCCCAGCATTTT
CDR3aa: CASSLELRLGQPQHF

j_gene: TRBJ1-1
d_gene: .
v_gene: TRBV5-1
abundance: .
CDR3nt: TGCGCCAGCAGCTCCAACACCTATCCTGAAGCTTTCTTT
CDR3aa: CASSSNTYPEAFF

j_gene: TRBJ2-7
d_gene: .
v_gene: TRBV6-5
abundance: .
CDR3nt: TGTGCCAGCAGTTACCTCTCGGAGGCCAGAGCCTACGAGCAGTACTTC
CDR3aa: CASSYLSEARAYEQYF

j_gene: TRBJ1-1
d_gene: TRBD1
v_gene: TRBV6-6
abundance: .
CDR3nt: TGTGCCAGCAGTCCGCCGACAGGGCGGACTGAAGCTTTCTTT
CDR3aa: CASSPPTGRTEAFF

j_gene: TRBJ2-2
d_gene: TRBD1
v_gene: TRBV29-1
abundance: .
CDR3nt: TGCAGCGTTGAGCAGGGGGCGAACACCGGGGAGCTGTTTTTT
CDR3aa: CSVEQGANTGELFF

j_gene: TRBJ2-3
d_gene: .
v_gene: TRBV9
abundance: .
CDR3nt: TGTGCCAGCAGCGTAGCGGGGGAGAGCACAGATACGCAGTATTTT
CDR3aa: CASSVAGESTDTQYF

j_gene: TRBJ1-3
d_gene: .
v_gene: TRBV13
abundance: .
CDR3nt: TGTGCCAGCAGCTTAGTAACGGGTCGGACTTCTGGAAACACCATATATTTT
CDR3aa: CASSLVTGRTSGNTIYF

j_gene: TRBJ2-1
d_gene: TRBD2
v_gene: TRBV6-1
abundance: few
CDR3nt: TGTGCCAGCAGTGCCCGCTTGGGGCTAGCGGGGGACAATGAGCAGTTCTTC
CDR3aa: CASSARLGLAGDNEQFF

j_gene: TRBJ2-7
d_gene: TRBD1
v_gene: TRBV6-1
abundance: .
CDR3nt: TGTGCCAGCAGTGAGAAACTCGGGACAGGGCCCTCCTACGAGCAGTACTTC
CDR3aa: CASSEKLGTGPSYEQYF

j_gene: TRBJ1-4
d_gene: .
v_gene: TRBV4-3
abundance: .
CDR3nt: TGCGCCAGCAGCCAAGATCCAGGGACGAATGAAAAACTGTTTTTT
CDR3aa: CASSQDPGTNEKLFF

j_gene: TRBJ1-4
d_gene: .
v_gene: TRBV10-3
abundance: .
CDR3nt: TGTGCCATCAGTGATCCCACAGGGCTGACTAATGAAAAACTGTTTTTT
CDR3aa: CAISDPTGLTNEKLFF

j_gene: TRBJ1-6
d_gene: .
v_gene: TRBV27
abundance: .
CDR3nt: TGTGCCAGCAGTTTATATTCAGGGACAACCTATAATTCACCCCTCCACTTT
CDR3aa: CASSLYSGTTYNSPLHF

j_gene: TRBJ2-1
d_gene: TRBD2
v_gene: TRBV19
abundance: once
CDR3nt: TGTGCCAGTAGTCTGTTAGCGGGGGACAATGAGCAGTTCTTC
CDR3aa: CASSLLAGDNEQFF

j_gene: TRBJ2-2
d_gene: .
v_gene: TRBV27
abundance: .
CDR3nt: TGTGCCAGCACTACCGGGTGGGGCACCGGGGAGCTGTTTTTT
CDR3aa: CASTTGWGTGELFF

j_gene: TRBJ2-1
d_gene: TRBD2
v_gene: TRBV10-3
abundance: .
CDR3nt: TGTGCCATCACTCTAGCGGGGTCTTACAATGAGCAGTTCTTC
CDR3aa: CAITLAGSYNEQFF

j_gene: TRBJ1-2
d_gene: .
v_gene: TRBV5-4
abundance: few
CDR3nt: TGTGCCAGCAGCCCCGGACAGATCGCCTATGGCTACACCTTC
CDR3aa: CASSPGQIAYGYTF

j_gene: TRBJ2-7
d_gene: .
v_gene: TRBV20-1
abundance: .
CDR3nt: TGCAGTGCCGGAGACAGACACGAGCAGTACTTC
CDR3aa: CSAGDRHEQYF

j_gene: TRBJ1-2
d_gene: .
v_gene: TRBV18
abundance: .
CDR3nt: TGTGCCAGCTCACCAGGGGTGGTGCGAGGCTACACCTTC
CDR3aa: CASSPGVVRGYTF

j_gene: TRBJ1-3
d_gene: .
v_gene: TRBV4-1
abundance: once
CDR3nt: TGCGCCAGCAGCCCCACGGGGATCCCACGGGGTGGAAACACCATATATTTT
CDR3aa: CASSPTGIPRGGNTIYF

j_gene: TRBJ2-7
d_gene: TRBD1
v_gene: TRBV5-5
abundance: .
CDR3nt: TGTGCCAGCAGCCCCCGCCCCGGGACAGGGGCCTACGAGCAGTACTTC
CDR3aa: CASSPRPGTGAYEQYF

j_gene: TRBJ1-1
d_gene: .
v_gene: TRBV5-6
abundance: .
CDR3nt: TGTGCCAGCAGAAACATTTTCAGTTTGGACGCTTTCTTT
CDR3aa: CASRNIFSLDAFF

j_gene: TRBJ1-1
d_gene: TRBD1
v_gene: TRBV6-5
abundance: once
CDR3nt: TGTGCCAGCAGTTTACAGGGGGCGGCTGAAGCTTTCTTT
CDR3aa: CASSLQGAAEAFF

j_gene: TRBJ1-1
d_gene: .
v_gene: TRBV14
abundance: .
CDR3nt: TGTGCCAGCACCCAAATTAAAGGGGAAGCTTTCTTT
CDR3aa: CASTQIKGEAFF

j_gene: TRBJ1-2
d_gene: .
v_gene: TRBV10-3
abundance: .
CDR3nt: TGTGCCATCAGTGCATCGGGTGATGGCTACACCTTC
CDR3aa: CAISASGDGYTF

j_gene: TRBJ2-7
d_gene: TRBD2
v_gene: TRBV7-6
abundance: .
CDR3nt: TGTGCCAGCAGCCCCCGGGGGGGCCGGGGAGAGCAGTACTTC
CDR3aa: CASSPRGGRGEQYF

j_gene: TRBJ1-5
d_gene: TRBD1
v_gene: TRBV4-3
abundance: .
CDR3nt: TGCGCCAGCAGCCAGGAGACAGGGTTCCAGCCCCAGCATTTT
CDR3aa: CASSQETGFQPQHF

j_gene: TRBJ1-5
d_gene: TRBD1
v_gene: TRBV15
abundance: once
CDR3nt: TGTGCCACCAGCAGGGGCCCGGGACAGGGGCAGAATCAGCCCCAGCATTTT
CDR3aa: CATSRGPGQGQNQPQHF

j_gene: TRBJ2-5
d_gene: .
v_gene: TRBV5-1
abundance: few
CDR3nt: TGCGCCAGCAGCTTGGAAGAGACCCAGTACTTC
CDR3aa: CASSLEETQYF

j_gene: TRBJ1-3
d_gene: .
v_gene: TRBV11-1
abundance: .
CDR3nt: TGTGCCAGCAGCTTCGGGTCCCCGACCATATATTTT
CDR3aa: CASSFGSPTIYF

j_gene: TRBJ2-1
d_gene: .
v_gene: TRBV6-5
abundance: .
CDR3nt: TGTGCCAGCAGCTTAGCGGCCCCTTCCTACAATGAGCAGTTCTTC
CDR3aa: CASSLAAPSYNEQFF